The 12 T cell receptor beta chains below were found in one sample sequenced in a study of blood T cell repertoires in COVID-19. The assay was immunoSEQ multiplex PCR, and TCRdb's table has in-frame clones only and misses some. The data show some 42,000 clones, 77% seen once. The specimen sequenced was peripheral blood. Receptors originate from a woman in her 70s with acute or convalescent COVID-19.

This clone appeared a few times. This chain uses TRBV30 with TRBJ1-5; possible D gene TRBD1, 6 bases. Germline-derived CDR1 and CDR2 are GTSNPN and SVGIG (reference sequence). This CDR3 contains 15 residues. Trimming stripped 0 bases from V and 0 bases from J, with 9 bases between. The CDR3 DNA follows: TGTGCCTGGAGTGTAAGGGGGTATAGCAATCAGCCCCAGCATTTT. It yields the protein CAWSVRGYSNQPQHF.

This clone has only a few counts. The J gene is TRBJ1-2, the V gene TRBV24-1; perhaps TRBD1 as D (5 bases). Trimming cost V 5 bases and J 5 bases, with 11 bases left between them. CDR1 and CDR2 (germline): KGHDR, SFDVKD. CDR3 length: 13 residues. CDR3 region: CATSGAGKYGYTF. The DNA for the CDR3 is TGTGCCACCAGTGGAGCAGGGAAGTATGGCTACACCTTC.

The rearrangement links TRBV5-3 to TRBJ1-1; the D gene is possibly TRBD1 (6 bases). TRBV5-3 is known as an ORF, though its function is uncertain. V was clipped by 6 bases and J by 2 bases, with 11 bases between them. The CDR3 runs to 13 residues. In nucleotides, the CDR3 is TGTGCCAGAATGTCCGGGACAAACACTGAAGCTTTCTTT. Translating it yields CARMSGTNTEAFF.

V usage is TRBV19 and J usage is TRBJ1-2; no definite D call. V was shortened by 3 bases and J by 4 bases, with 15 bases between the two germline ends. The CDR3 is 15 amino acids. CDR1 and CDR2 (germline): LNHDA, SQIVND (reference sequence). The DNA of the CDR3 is TGTGCCAGTAGTATTCCATTTGGAGGAGGCTATGGCTACACCTTC. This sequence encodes CASSIPFGGGYGYTF.

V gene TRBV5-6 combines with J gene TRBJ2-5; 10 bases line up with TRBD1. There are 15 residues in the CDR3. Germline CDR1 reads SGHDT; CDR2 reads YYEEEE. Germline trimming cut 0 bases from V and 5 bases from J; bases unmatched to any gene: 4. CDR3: CASSLAGTGEETQYF. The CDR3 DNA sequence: TGTGCCAGCAGCTTGGCTGGGACAGGGGAGGAGACCCAGTACTTC.

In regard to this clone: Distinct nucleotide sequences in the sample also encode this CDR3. CDR3 loop: CASSFTANTEAFF. The CDR3, as DNA: TGCGCCAGCAGCTTCACAGCGAACACTGAAGCTTTCTTT. The V and J genes are TRBV5-1 and TRBJ1-1, with unresolved D. The CDR3 has 13 residues. Trimming removed 2 bases from V and 1 base from J, with 6 bases in between. CDR1 is SGHRS, CDR2 YFSETQ, per germline.

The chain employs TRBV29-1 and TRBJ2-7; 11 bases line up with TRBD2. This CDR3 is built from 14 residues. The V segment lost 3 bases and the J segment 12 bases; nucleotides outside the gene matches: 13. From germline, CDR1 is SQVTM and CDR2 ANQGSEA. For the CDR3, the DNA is TGCAGCGTTGATGAAACCGGGACTAGCGGAAATATGTACTTC. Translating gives CSVDETGTSGNMYF.

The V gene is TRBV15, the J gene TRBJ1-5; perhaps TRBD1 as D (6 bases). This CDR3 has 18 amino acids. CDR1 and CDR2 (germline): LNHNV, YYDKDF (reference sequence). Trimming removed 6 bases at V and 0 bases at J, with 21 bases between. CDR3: CATRPGHKTIYSNQPQHF. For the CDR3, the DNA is TGTGCCACCAGGCCGGGACATAAAACGATTTATAGCAATCAGCCCCAGCATTTT.

The CDR3 region has the DNA TGTGCCAGCAGTCCCCCGGGGGGCTATGGCTACACCTTC. It yields the protein CASSPPGGYGYTF. The chain couples TRBV27 to TRBJ1-2; D might be TRBD1 (5 bases). From germline, CDR1 is MNHEY and CDR2 SMNVEV (reference sequence). The CDR3 length is 13 residues. V dropped 5 bases and J dropped 4 bases, with 11 bases sitting between them.

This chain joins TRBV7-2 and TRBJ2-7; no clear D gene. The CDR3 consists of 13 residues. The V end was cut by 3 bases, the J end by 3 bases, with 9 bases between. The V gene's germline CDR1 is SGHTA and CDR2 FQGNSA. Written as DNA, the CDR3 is TGTGCCAGCAGCTTCGACACCTTCTACGAGCAGTACTTC. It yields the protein CASSFDTFYEQYF.

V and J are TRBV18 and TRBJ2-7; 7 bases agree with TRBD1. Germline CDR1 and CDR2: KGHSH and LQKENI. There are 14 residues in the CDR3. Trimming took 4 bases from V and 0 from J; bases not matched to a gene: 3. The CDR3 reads CASSLGQASYEQYF. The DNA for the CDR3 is TGTGCCAGCTCACTAGGACAGGCCTCCTACGAGCAGTACTTC.

CDR3: CASSQPRTGGTGELFF. CDR3 in DNA: TGTGCCAGCAGCCAGCCTCGGACAGGGGGCACCGGGGAGCTGTTTTTT. The chain links TRBV4-2 to TRBJ2-2; 10 bases map to TRBD1. The germline V gene has CDR1 LGHNA and CDR2 YNFKEQ. The CDR3 spans 16 residues. V was pared by 3 bases and J by 4 bases, with 5 bases of the junction left unmatched.